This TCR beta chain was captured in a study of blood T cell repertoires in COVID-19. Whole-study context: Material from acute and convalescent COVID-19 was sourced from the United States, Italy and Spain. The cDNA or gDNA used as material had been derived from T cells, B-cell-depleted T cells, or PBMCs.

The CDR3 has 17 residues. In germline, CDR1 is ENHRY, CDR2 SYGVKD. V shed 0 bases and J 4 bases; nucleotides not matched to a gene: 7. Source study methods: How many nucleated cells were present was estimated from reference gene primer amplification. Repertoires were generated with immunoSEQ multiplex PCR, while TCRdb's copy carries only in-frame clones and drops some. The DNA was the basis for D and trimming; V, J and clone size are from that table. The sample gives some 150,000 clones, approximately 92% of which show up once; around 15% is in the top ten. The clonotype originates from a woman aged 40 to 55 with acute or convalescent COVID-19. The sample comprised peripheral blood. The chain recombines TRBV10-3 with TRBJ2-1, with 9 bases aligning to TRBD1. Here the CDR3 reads CAISESAPGQGYNEQFF. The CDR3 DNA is TGTGCCATCAGTGAGTCGGCCCCGGGACAGGGTTACAATGAGCAGTTCTTC.